This TCR beta chain is drawn from a study of T cell responses to AZD1222 COVID-19 vaccine. Overall study findings and caveats: Nearly half of spike-specific TCRs reportedly target variant regions that are unmutated in the B.1.351 and B.1.1.7 variants.

The CDR3 length is 15 residues. Trimming removed 1 base from V and 5 bases from J, with 14 bases in between. Germline loops: CDR1 MGHRA, CDR2 YSYEKL. On this clone: What it recognizes is unknown.

Using immunoSEQ multiplex PCR, the repertoire was profiled, and TCRdb retains in-frame clones only, with some absent. The sample holds tens of thousands of clones; roughly 93% are singletons and the top ten take 22%. The rearrangement uses TRBV4-1 and TRBJ2-5; D might be TRBD1 (5 bases). The origin of this receptor is an adult in good health. The source material was peripheral blood, sampled on day 0 of AZD1222 vaccination. The CDR3 bases are TGCGCCAGCAGCCAAGGGACATCTACGAGGGAGACCCAGTACTTC. Its protein is CASSQGTSTRETQYF.